This T cell receptor (beta chain) was sequenced during a study of regulatory T cells in long-lasting Graves disease. V dropped 1 base and J dropped 0; count of bases not matched to a gene: 8. CDR3 length equals 19 residues. Germline V gene sequence: CDR1 MDHEN, CDR2 SYDVKM. Time point in this sample: newly diagnosed GD, antithyroid drugs for less than 3 months. Extracted PBMC RNA gave rise to the TCR library. Graves' disease diagnosis was established per American Thyroid Association guidelines. For TCR beta, libraries came from iRepertoire HTBI primers and Arm-PCR of CDR3 regions. MiXCR, applied by TCRdb to the multiplex PCR reads, yields one record per CDR3 protein. The table includes under 500,000 distinct CDR3 sequences, about a sixth detected once. This clonotype turned up a few times. The same data also went into a second study, on T cells in Graves' hyperthyroidism and ophthalmopathy. That source notes: Patients were excluded for uncontrolled infection, other autoimmune disease, pregnancy or lactation.

The sequence derives from a woman aged 25 to 39 with Graves disease. This material consisted of peripheral blood mononuclear cells (PBMCs), taken at new diagnosis, from a patient treated with antithyroid drugs. The J gene is TRBJ2-2, the V gene TRBV28, with 10 nucleotides matching TRBD2. CDR3 loop: CASSLFVSSGSSNTGELFF. CDR3 in DNA: TGTGCCAGCAGTTTATTTGTCTCTAGCGGGAGCTCGAACACCGGGGAGCTGTTTTTT.